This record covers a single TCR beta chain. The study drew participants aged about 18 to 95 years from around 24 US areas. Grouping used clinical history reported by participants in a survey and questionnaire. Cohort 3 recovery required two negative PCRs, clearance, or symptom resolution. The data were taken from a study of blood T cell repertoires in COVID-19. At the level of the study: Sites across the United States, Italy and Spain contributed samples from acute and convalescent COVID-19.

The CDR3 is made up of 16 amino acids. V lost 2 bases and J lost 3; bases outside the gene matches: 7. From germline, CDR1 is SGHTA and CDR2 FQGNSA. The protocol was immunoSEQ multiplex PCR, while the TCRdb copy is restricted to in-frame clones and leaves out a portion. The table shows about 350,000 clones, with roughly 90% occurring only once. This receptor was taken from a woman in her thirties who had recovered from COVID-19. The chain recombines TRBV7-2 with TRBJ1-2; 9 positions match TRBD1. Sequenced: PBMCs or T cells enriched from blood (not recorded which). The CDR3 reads CASSLLRGQGDYGYTF. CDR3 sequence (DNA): TGTGCCAGCAGCTTATTGAGGGGACAGGGAGACTATGGCTACACCTTC.